The rows below give T cell receptor beta chains drawn from one sample of a study of STAT5B mutations in CD4+ large granular lymphocyte leukemia. The method was immunoSEQ multiplex PCR; TCRdb's version includes in-frame clones alone and lacks a portion of them. The sample holds tens of thousands of clones, more than 70% seen once. The specimen was CD4+ T cells from blood buffy coats. The receptors were sampled from a human donor in good health. Both conserved end residues are part of each CDR3. A D gene is named only where the DNA matches it firmly. Size is stated for part of the rows, as once, few or many counts, or as a class when the clone is expanded.

TRBV27	TRBJ1-1	TRBD1	.	CASRRPGQGTEAFF	TGTGCCAGCAGGCGACCGGGACAGGGCACTGAAGCTTTCTTT
TRBV5-1	TRBJ2-3	TRBD1	.	CASSSPGQGDTQYF	TGCGCCAGCAGCTCTCCGGGACAGGGGGATACGCAGTATTTT
TRBV28	TRBJ1-5	.	.	CASSFGRASQPQHF	TGTGCCAGCAGTTTTGGCAGGGCGAGTCAGCCCCAGCATTTT
TRBV30	TRBJ1-5	.	.	CAWSESGNQPQHF	TGTGCCTGGAGTGAATCCGGGAATCAGCCCCAGCATTTT
TRBV27	TRBJ1-1	.	.	CASRQVMATEAFF	TGTGCCAGCAGACAGGTTATGGCCACTGAAGCTTTCTTT
TRBV19	TRBJ1-2	.	.	CASSIGIRDGYTF	TGTGCCAGTAGTATAGGGATCCGCGATGGCTACACCTTC
TRBV19	TRBJ1-5	TRBD1	few	CASRGVAGGNQPQHF	TGTGCCAGTAGGGGGGTAGCAGGGGGCAACCAGCCCCAGCATTTT
TRBV4-1	TRBJ2-5	.	once	CASSLHKETQYF	TGCGCCAGCAGCCTACATAAAGAGACCCAGTACTTC
TRBV7-9	TRBJ1-3	.	.	CASSLAGVENTIYF	TGTGCCAGCAGCTTAGCCGGCGTTGAAAACACCATATATTTT
TRBV4-1	TRBJ1-4	TRBD1	.	CASSQGVQRGTGGRDEKLFF	TGCGCCAGCAGCCAAGGGGTCCAACGCGGGACAGGGGGGCGGGATGAAAAACTGTTTTTT
TRBV18	TRBJ2-5	.	.	CASSTTAQTQYF	TGTGCCAGCTCAACCACAGCCCAGACCCAGTACTTC
TRBV19	TRBJ1-5	TRBD1	few	CASSMGTGGSISNQPQHF	TGTGCCAGTAGTATGGGGACAGGGGGTTCTATTAGCAATCAGCCCCAGCATTTT
TRBV6-4	TRBJ2-3	.	.	CASSWKGRWTDTQYF	TGTGCCAGCAGTTGGAAGGGGAGGTGGACAGATACGCAGTATTTT
TRBV15	TRBJ1-1	.	.	CATSRDPDSRAFF	TGTGCCACCAGCAGAGATCCCGACAGCCGGGCTTTCTTT
TRBV9	TRBJ2-1	TRBD2	.	CASSVVGISGVHEQFF	TGTGCCAGCAGCGTAGTAGGGATTAGCGGGGTCCATGAGCAGTTCTTC
TRBV7-9	TRBJ1-1	.	few	CATTKDRENTEAFF	TGTGCCACAACAAAAGACCGGGAGAACACTGAAGCTTTCTTT
TRBV7-2	TRBJ2-1	TRBD1	.	CASSSRQGASNEQFF	TGTGCCAGCAGCTCCAGACAGGGGGCGAGCAATGAGCAGTTCTTC
TRBV28	TRBJ1-5	.	few	CASMGSVEPQHF	TGTGCCAGCATGGGAAGCGTAGAGCCCCAGCATTTT
TRBV5-1	TRBJ1-1	.	.	CASSLGGQEAFF	TGCGCCAGCAGCTTGGGAGGACAGGAAGCTTTCTTT
TRBV2	TRBJ1-5	.	.	CASTPGHLNQPQHF	TGTGCCAGCACGCCGGGACACCTCAATCAGCCCCAGCATTTT
TRBV27	TRBJ2-7	TRBD1	.	CASRGIETGGFEQYF	TGTGCCAGCAGGGGCATAGAGACAGGGGGCTTCGAGCAGTACTTC
TRBV19	TRBJ1-1	TRBD1	.	CASSKIVGQGAGAFF	TGTGCCAGTAGTAAAATTGTAGGACAGGGGGCAGGAGCTTTCTTT
TRBV7-2	TRBJ2-7	TRBD2	.	CASSSSGGAREQYF	TGTGCCAGCAGCTCTTCCGGGGGGGCCCGTGAGCAGTACTTC
TRBV11-2	TRBJ1-1	.	.	CASSLGLGGRMNTEAFF	TGTGCCAGCAGCTTAGGCCTAGGCGGACGGATGAACACTGAAGCTTTCTTT
TRBV30	TRBJ1-1	.	.	CAWSSGRGWSLKAFF	TGTGCCTGGAGTTCGGGCAGGGGATGGTCACTGAAAGCTTTCTTT
TRBV10-3	TRBJ2-3	TRBD2	.	CAISNTSGVTDTQYF	TGTGCCATCAGCAATACTAGCGGAGTCACAGATACGCAGTATTTT
TRBV5-1	TRBJ1-2	.	.	CASSPEGQGGYGYTF	TGCGCCAGCAGCCCGGAGGGGCAGGGAGGCTATGGCTACACCTTC
TRBV5-1	TRBJ1-4	TRBD1	.	CASSATGKNNEKLFF	TGCGCCAGCAGCGCGACAGGGAAAAATAATGAAAAACTGTTTTTT
TRBV19	TRBJ1-1	.	medium-sized	CASSSKGVVNTEAFF	TGTGCCAGTAGTTCGAAAGGGGTGGTGAACACTGAAGCTTTCTTT
TRBV5-1	TRBJ1-4	.	.	CASSSRGEKLFF	TGCGCCAGCAGCAGCCGGGGAGAAAAACTGTTTTTT
TRBV29-1	TRBJ2-7	TRBD1	once	CSVGPGQGPLEQYF	TGCAGCGTTGGCCCGGGACAGGGTCCGTTGGAGCAGTACTTC
TRBV2	TRBJ1-6	.	few	CASSEGYGTSYSPLHF	TGTGCCAGCAGTGAAGGGTACGGGACAAGCTATTCACCCCTCCACTTT
TRBV27	TRBJ2-7	.	.	CASRQTGFVVTSYEQYF	TGTGCCAGCAGGCAAACAGGGTTCGTGGTTACCTCCTACGAGCAGTACTTC
TRBV18	TRBJ2-5	.	.	CASSTRSGETQYF	TGTGCCAGCTCAACTAGGTCAGGGGAGACCCAGTACTTC
TRBV2	TRBJ2-5	.	.	CASSFQNQETQYF	TGTGCCAGCAGTTTCCAAAACCAAGAGACCCAGTACTTC
TRBV14	TRBJ2-1	TRBD2	.	CASSPLWGGSYNEQFF	TGTGCCAGCAGCCCCCTGTGGGGAGGGTCCTACAATGAGCAGTTCTTC
TRBV19	TRBJ1-3	.	.	CASSAGRAVSGNTIYF	TGTGCCAGTAGTGCCGGTAGGGCCGTCTCTGGAAACACCATATATTTT
TRBV28	TRBJ1-2	TRBD1	.	CASRRDSRNYGYTF	TGTGCCAGCAGGCGGGACAGTCGTAACTATGGCTACACCTTC
TRBV7-3	TRBJ2-1	TRBD2	.	CASSAGLADEQFF	TGTGCCAGCAGCGCGGGACTAGCGGATGAGCAGTTCTTC
TRBV10-3	TRBJ2-7	.	.	CAIGEQKDTYEQYF	TGTGCCATCGGAGAGCAGAAGGACACCTACGAGCAGTACTTC
TRBV4-1	TRBJ2-3	.	.	CASSQGLSVNTQYF	TGCGCCAGCAGCCAAGGTCTCTCCGTAAATACGCAGTATTTT
TRBV29-1	TRBJ2-1	.	.	CSVEEVLAGGEQFF	TGCAGCGTTGAAGAGGTACTAGCAGGTGGTGAGCAGTTCTTC
TRBV9	TRBJ2-7	.	.	CASSRTYSSYEQYF	TGTGCCAGCAGCCGGACGTATAGCTCCTACGAGCAGTACTTC
TRBV5-1	TRBJ1-6	TRBD1	few	CASSLAGQGRSPLHF	TGCGCCAGCAGTCTGGCGGGACAGGGGAGATCACCCCTCCACTTT
TRBV28	TRBJ2-6	.	.	CASSRRFSGANVLTF	TGTGCCAGCAGCCGCCGGTTTTCTGGGGCCAACGTCCTGACTTTC
TRBV7-2	TRBJ2-7	.	.	CASSPVLPTYEQYF	TGTGCCAGCAGCCCTGTCCTCCCGACCTACGAGCAGTACTTC
TRBV7-2	TRBJ2-5	.	.	CASSQKETQYF	TGTGCCAGCAGCCAGAAAGAGACCCAGTACTTC
TRBV9	TRBJ2-3	.	.	CASSALDLSTDTQYF	TGTGCCAGCAGCGCGTTGGACCTTAGCACAGATACGCAGTATTTT
TRBV2	TRBJ2-1	.	few	CASSEGPTWGEQFF	TGTGCCAGCAGTGAAGGACCCACCTGGGGTGAGCAGTTCTTC
TRBV11-3	TRBJ2-1	TRBD1	.	CASAGGKETSEQFF	TGTGCCAGCGCAGGGGGCAAGGAGACAAGCGAGCAGTTCTTC
TRBV30	TRBJ2-2	TRBD2	.	CAGRRFLGLAGGLDTGELFF	TGTGCCGGAAGGCGGTTCTTGGGACTAGCGGGGGGTCTGGACACCGGGGAGCTGTTTTTT
TRBV10-3	TRBJ2-3	TRBD1	few	CAISAGTGLDTQYF	TGTGCCATCAGTGCCGGGACAGGGTTAGATACGCAGTATTTT
TRBV5-1	TRBJ2-2	.	.	CASSLSNLNTGELFF	TGCGCCAGCAGCTTATCAAACCTCAACACCGGGGAGCTGTTTTTT
TRBV6-5	TRBJ1-6	.	.	CASSYVQGGGSPLHF	TGTGCCAGCAGTTACGTCCAGGGCGGTGGGTCACCCCTCCACTTT
TRBV28	TRBJ2-3	.	.	CASRNPGEGGTDTQYF	TGTGCCAGCAGAAACCCAGGGGAAGGCGGCACAGATACGCAGTATTTT